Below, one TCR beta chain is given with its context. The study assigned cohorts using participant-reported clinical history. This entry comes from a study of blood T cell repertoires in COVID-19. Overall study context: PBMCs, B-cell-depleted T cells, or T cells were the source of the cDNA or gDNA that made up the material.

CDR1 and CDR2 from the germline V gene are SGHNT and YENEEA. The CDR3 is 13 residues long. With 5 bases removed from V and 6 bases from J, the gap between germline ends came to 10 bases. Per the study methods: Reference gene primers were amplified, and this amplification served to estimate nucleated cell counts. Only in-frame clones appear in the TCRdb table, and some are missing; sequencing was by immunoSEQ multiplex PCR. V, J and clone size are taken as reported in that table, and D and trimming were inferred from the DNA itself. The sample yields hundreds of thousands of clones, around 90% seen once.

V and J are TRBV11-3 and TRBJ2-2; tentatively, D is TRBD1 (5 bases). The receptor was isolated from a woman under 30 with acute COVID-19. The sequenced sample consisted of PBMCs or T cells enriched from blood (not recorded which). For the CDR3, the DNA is TGTGCCAGCAGCGAGACAGCTGCCGGGGAGCTGTTTTTT. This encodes CASSETAAGELFF.